These 24 T cell receptor beta chains originate from one sample sequenced in a study of blood T cell repertoires in COVID-19. The protocol was immunoSEQ multiplex PCR, while the TCRdb copy is restricted to in-frame clones and leaves out a portion. The table lists 100,000 or so clones, 84% of them singletons. The specimen sequenced was peripheral blood. The origin of the receptors is a man aged 40-49 years with active or convalescent COVID-19.

The chain links TRBV12-3 or TRBV12-4 to TRBJ1-2, with TRBD1 matching over 9 bases. The CDR3 contains 13 residues. V was pared by 5 bases and J by 8 bases, with 6 bases of the junction left unmatched. The CDR3 protein is CASSADRGGGYTF. The CDR3 bases are TGTGCCAGCAGTGCGGACAGGGGAGGAGGCTACACCTTC.

The V and J genes are TRBV7-3 and TRBJ1-3; D is perhaps TRBD1 (6 bases). CDR1 is SGHTA, CDR2 FQGTGA, per germline. Trimming pared 5 bases from V and 0 bases from J, leaving 17 bases between. CDR3 size: 17 residues. CDR3 residues: CASSVFPGHLSGNTIYF. Here the CDR3 DNA reads TGTGCCAGCAGCGTCTTTCCGGGACACCTCTCTGGAAACACCATATATTTT. Full variable domain (missing parts from reference TRBV7-3 and TRBJ1-3): GAGVSQTPSNKVTEKGKYVELRCDPISGHTALYWYRQSLGQGPEFLIYFQGTGAADDSGLPNDRFFAVRPEGSVSTLKIQRTERGDSAVYLCASSVFPGHLSGNTIYFGEGSWLTVV.

CDR3 in DNA: TGTGCCAGCAGCTTAGACGCCGCGGGGGCCCCCCGAGGTACGCAGTATTTT. As protein: CASSLDAAGAPRGTQYF. The chain combines TRBV7-6 with TRBJ2-3; possible D gene TRBD2, 7 bases. Germline lookup yields CDR1 SGHVS and CDR2 FNYEAQ. This CDR3 spans 17 amino acids. The germline V and J ends were trimmed by 1 base and 8 bases, with 22 bases remaining between them.

V gene TRBV7-3 combines with J gene TRBJ2-7; 8 nucleotides agree with TRBD1. The germline V gene encodes CDR1 SGHTA and CDR2 FQGTGA. The CDR3 sequence is 13 residues long. Losses at the gene ends were 3 bases for V and 6 bases for J; bases not matched to a gene: 4. The CDR3 protein is CASSLDREGEQYF. In DNA form, the CDR3 reads TGTGCCAGCAGCTTGGACAGGGAAGGCGAGCAGTACTTC. Based on the CDR3 plus reference TRBV7-3 and TRBJ2-7, the full variable domain is GAGVSQTPSNKVTEKGKYVELRCDPISGHTALYWYRQSLGQGPEFLIYFQGTGAADDSGLPNDRFFAVRPEGSVSTLKIQRTERGDSAVYLCASSLDREGEQYFGPGTRLTVT.

Details on this clone: Other nucleotide sequences from this sample produce the same CDR3. The chain couples TRBV18 to TRBJ2-3; TRBD2 aligns across 16 bases. Germline CDR1 KGHSH, CDR2 LQKENI. This CDR3 contains 17 residues. V was clipped by 0 bases and J by 3 bases; unmatched bases: 0. The CDR3 is CASSPPGLAGGTDTQYF. The CDR3 DNA reads TGTGCCAGCTCACCACCGGGACTAGCGGGGGGGACAGATACGCAGTATTTT.

The chain joins TRBV9 to TRBJ2-5; TRBD1 agrees at 11 bases. The CDR3 loop spans 14 amino acids. V shed 6 bases, J shed 4 bases, and the junction held 5 bases outside the gene matches. The germline V gene has CDR1 SGDLS and CDR2 YYNGEE. CDR3 DNA: TGTGCCAGCAACCGGGACAGGGGGGGAGAGACCCAGTACTTC. It is translated as CASNRDRGGETQYF.

The V call is TRBV11-3, the J call TRBJ2-5, with 8 bases that match TRBD2. Trimming removed 5 bases from V and 8 bases from J; junction bases left unmatched: 7. CDR1 is SGHNT and CDR2 is YENEEA in the germline V gene. CDR3 length: 13 residues. The CDR3 region has the DNA TGTGCCAGCAGCAAGGGACTAGGGGGTACCCAGTACTTC. This gives the protein CASSKGLGGTQYF.

This clone has just one count. This sequence joins TRBV7-9 and TRBJ1-5; no reliable D call. Trimming cost V 10 bases and J 2 bases, with 9 bases left between them. The CDR3 is 12 residues long. The germline CDR1 and CDR2 sequences are SEHNR and FQNEAQ (reference sequence). The CDR3 sequence is CATSRGNQPQHF. The CDR3 nucleotides are TGTGCCACGAGCCGGGGCAATCAGCCCCAGCATTTT.

The chain uses TRBV5-5 and TRBJ1-1, with no clear D. V dropped 2 bases and J dropped 1 base, with 12 bases sitting between them. CDR3 length: 15 amino acids. The germline V gene has CDR1 SGHKS and CDR2 YYEKEE (reference sequence). For the CDR3, the DNA is TGTGCCAGCAGCTTAGAGGTCACGGAGAACACTGAAGCTTTCTTT. Amino acids: CASSLEVTENTEAFF.

The chain employs TRBV5-1 and TRBJ1-2, with D possibly being TRBD1 (5 bases). Germline V gene lookup returns CDR1 SGHRS and CDR2 YFSETQ. This CDR3 region has 16 residues. Between the trimmed V and J ends, which lost 0 bases and 3 bases, there was a span of 15 bases. DNA for the CDR3: TGCGCCAGCAGCTTGGATGGTAGGGGTCGAGACTATGGCTACACCTTC. Protein: CASSLDGRGRDYGYTF.

The chain carries TRBV6-5 and TRBJ1-6; 11 bases agree with TRBD1. CDR1 and CDR2 (germline): MNHEY, SVGAGI. The V and J ends lost 6 bases and 9 bases, in that order; junction bases with no gene match: 7. There are 15 residues in the CDR3. CDR3 nucleotides: TGTGCCAGCAGCTTCGGGACAGGGGGAGGTTCACCCCTCCACTTT. Translation: CASSFGTGGGSPLHF.

The CDR3 reads CASSEMVGANEQFF. The CDR3 region has the DNA TGCGCCAGCAGTGAGATGGTAGGGGCCAATGAGCAGTTCTTC. V usage is TRBV10-1 and J usage is TRBJ2-1; a possible D gene is TRBD1 (5 bases). CDR1 and CDR2 (germline): WNHNN, SYGVQD (reference sequence). CDR3 size: 14 residues. V gave up 2 bases and J gave up 6 bases, with 11 bases separating them.

V is TRBV3-1 (or the pseudogene TRBV3-2) and J is TRBJ2-7, with TRBD2 matching 9 bases. Germline CDR1 reads LGHDT; CDR2 reads YNNKEL (reference sequence). J was trimmed by 4 bases and V by 0 bases; bases with no gene match: 7. The CDR3 runs to 16 residues. CDR3 coding DNA: TGTGCCAGCAGCCAAGATAGGCGGGGGGGCCGTTACGAGCAGTACTTC. This codes for CASSQDRRGGRYEQYF.

This clone is a singleton in its sample. The chain has TRBV5-5 and TRBJ1-2; possible D gene TRBD1, 5 bases. V lost 4 bases to trimming and J lost 8 bases, with 18 bases between them. The germline V gene encodes CDR1 SGHKS and CDR2 YYEKEE (reference sequence). This CDR3 contains 14 residues. The CDR3 region is CASSHQQVGGGYTF. CDR3 coding DNA: TGTGCCAGCAGCCATCAACAGGTCGGAGGGGGCTACACCTTC.

This clone was observed a few times. The chain links TRBV10-3 to TRBJ1-5; possibly TRBD1 for D (5 bases). The germline V and J ends were trimmed by 0 bases and 6 bases, with 12 bases remaining between them. The CDR3 consists of 15 residues. CDR1 is ENHRY, CDR2 SYGVKD, per germline. CDR3 nucleotides: TGTGCCATCAGTGAGTCGGGGAGGGGAAGTCAGCCCCAGCATTTT. Its protein product is CAISESGRGSQPQHF.

In its sample, this clone was seen once. The chain couples TRBV19 to TRBJ1-5; TRBD1 matches at 7 bases. Looked up from germline, CDR1 is LNHDA and CDR2 is SQIVND (reference sequence). V lost 6 bases, J lost 5 bases, and 7 bases stayed unmatched. The CDR3 is 14 amino acids. The CDR3 coding sequence is TGTGCCAGTAGACAGGGGAGTGTCGATCAGCCCCAGCATTTT. It translates to CASRQGSVDQPQHF.

The genes are TRBV2 and TRBJ1-3; 8 nucleotides line up with TRBD1. Germline assignment: CDR1 SNHLY and CDR2 FYNNEI. The CDR3 has 14 residues. After removal of 7 bases from V and 6 bases from J, the junction contained 8 bases not matched to a gene. The CDR3 spells CASIPGGLENTIYF. CDR3 nucleotides: TGTGCCAGCATCCCAGGGGGCCTTGAAAACACCATATATTTT. The full variable domain, completed using reference TRBV2 and TRBJ1-3, is EPEVTQTPSHQVTQMGQEVILRCVPISNHLYFYWYRQILGQKVEFLVSFYNNEISEKSEIFDDQFSVERPDGSNFTLKIRSTKLEDSAMYFCASIPGGLENTIYFGEGSWLTVV.

This sequence joins TRBV7-2 and TRBJ2-1; TRBD2 matches at 15 bases. Germline lookup yields CDR1 SGHTA and CDR2 FQGNSA. The CDR3 spans 16 residues. V gave up 4 bases and J gave up 4 bases; unmatched junction bases: 2. As DNA, the CDR3 is TGTGCCAGCAGCTGGGGGACTAGCGGGGGGTACAATGAGCAGTTCTTC. It specifies CASSWGTSGGYNEQFF.

This clone was seen only once. This sequence joins TRBV14 and TRBJ1-6, with D perhaps TRBD1 (6 bases). In germline, CDR1 is SGHDN, CDR2 FVKESK. The CDR3 is 14 amino acids. Trimming shortened V by 4 bases and J by 15 bases, and 19 bases separated the two germline ends. The CDR3 coding sequence is TGTGCCAGCAGCCCGATCACAGGGCCGGTAAACCTCCACTTT. Protein sequence: CASSPITGPVNLHF. Full variable domain (missing parts from reference TRBV14 and TRBJ1-6): EAGVTQFPSHSVIEKGQTVTLRCDPISGHDNLYWYRRVMGKEIKFLLHFVKESKQDESGMPNNRFLAERTGGTYSTLKVQPAELEDSGVYFCASSPITGPVNLHFGNGTRLTVT.

The chain carries TRBV10-3 and TRBJ2-3; 8 bases align to TRBD2. This CDR3 comprises 13 residues. The ends lost 6 bases at V and 4 bases at J; junction bases unmatched: 3. The germline V gene has CDR1 ENHRY and CDR2 SYGVKD. CDR3 residues: CAIRAGGADTQYF. CDR3 nucleotide sequence: TGTGCCATCAGGGCCGGGGGGGCAGATACGCAGTATTTT.

The chain joins TRBV11-2 to TRBJ1-1; TRBD1 matches 11 bases. There are 15 residues in the CDR3. V trimming: 0 bases; J trimming: 5 bases; junction bases outside the gene matches: 2. Germline assignment: CDR1 SGHAT and CDR2 FQNNGV. Here the CDR3 DNA reads TGTGCCAGCAGCTTAGAGGGACAGGGGGGGACTGAAGCTTTCTTT. Amino acid sequence: CASSLEGQGGTEAFF.

J is TRBJ1-6 and V is TRBV19; TRBD1 matches at 7 bases. CDR1 and CDR2 from the germline V gene are LNHDA and SQIVND (reference sequence). The CDR3 totals 16 residues. Trimming took 5 bases from V and 8 from J; bases not matched to a gene: 12. CDR3 bases: TGTGCCAGTAGTTCCCACTTGACAGGGAGCTATTCACCCCTCCACTTT. Its translation: CASSSHLTGSYSPLHF.

CDR3 coding DNA: TGTGCCAGCAGCCGGGACTCGGGTGGAAACACCATATATTTT. Its protein product is CASSRDSGGNTIYF. The V gene is TRBV3-1 (or the pseudogene TRBV3-2), the J gene TRBJ1-3; the D gene is possibly TRBD1 (5 bases). The germline CDR1 and CDR2 sequences are LGHDT and YNNKEL (reference sequence). This CDR3 has 14 residues. Trimming shortened V by 4 bases and J by 3 bases, and 10 bases separated the two germline ends.

The chain employs TRBV2 and TRBJ1-1; TRBD1 matches at 7 bases. This CDR3 is built from 16 residues. The germline gives CDR1 SNHLY, CDR2 FYNNEI. V shed 5 bases, J shed 4 bases, and the junction held 13 bases outside the gene matches. The DNA of the CDR3 is TGTGCCAGCAGTTCTCGGGACAGATTTTGGGGCACTGAAGCTTTCTTT. Its protein is CASSSRDRFWGTEAFF.